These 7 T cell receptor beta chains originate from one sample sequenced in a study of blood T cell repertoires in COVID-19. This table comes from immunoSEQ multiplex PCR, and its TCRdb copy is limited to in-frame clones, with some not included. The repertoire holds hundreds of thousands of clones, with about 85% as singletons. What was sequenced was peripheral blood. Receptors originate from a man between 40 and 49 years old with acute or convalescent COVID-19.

The CDR3 is CASSEWPANQETQYF. Here the CDR3 DNA reads TGTGCCAGCAGTGAATGGCCAGCGAACCAAGAGACCCAGTACTTC. This rearrangement joins TRBV6-1 to TRBJ2-5, with unresolved D. CDR1 and CDR2 from the germline V gene are MNHNS and SASEGT. V lost 2 bases and J 0 bases, leaving 10 bases between the germline ends. The CDR3 length is 15 residues.

DNA of the CDR3: TGCAGCGTTGAGGCAAATCGACAGGGTGATGGCTACACCTTC. Amino acids: CSVEANRQGDGYTF. The chain uses TRBV29-1 and TRBJ1-2; 7 nucleotides match TRBD1. CDR1 SQVTM and CDR2 ANQGSEA come from the germline V gene. The V gene end was trimmed by 3 bases and the J gene end by 6 bases; junction bases not matched to a gene: 10. The CDR3 runs 14 residues.

DNA of the CDR3: TGTGCCAGCAGCTTAGAGCCCTTTGCGGGGCGAGGAGGCTACACCTTC. Its protein is CASSLEPFAGRGGYTF. The chain joins TRBV11-2 to TRBJ1-2, with D possibly matching TRBD1 (5 bases). CDR1 SGHAT and CDR2 FQNNGV come from the germline V gene. The length of the CDR3 is 16 residues. V lost 0 bases and J 8 bases, leaving 19 bases between the germline ends.

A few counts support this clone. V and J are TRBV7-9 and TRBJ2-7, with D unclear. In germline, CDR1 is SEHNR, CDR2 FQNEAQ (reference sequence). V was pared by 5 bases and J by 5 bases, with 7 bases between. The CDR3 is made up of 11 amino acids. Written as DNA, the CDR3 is TGTGCCAGCAGCCCCCAGAACGAGCAGTACTTC. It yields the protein CASSPQNEQYF.

The CDR3 nucleotides read TGCGCCAGCAGCTTGGCACAGGCCTACGAGCAGTACTTC. This encodes CASSLAQAYEQYF. The chain combines TRBV5-1 with TRBJ2-7; TRBD1 is a possible D gene (5 bases). The CDR3 is 13 amino acids. Germline CDR1 is SGHRS and CDR2 is YFSETQ. V gave up 0 bases and J gave up 2 bases, with 6 bases separating them. Complete variable domain (other parts from reference TRBV5-1 and TRBJ2-7): KAGVTQTPRYLIKTRGQQVTLSCSPISGHRSVSWYQQTPGQGLQFLFEYFSETQRNKGNFPGRFSGRQFSNSRSEMNVSTLELGDSALYLCASSLAQAYEQYFGPGTRLTVT.

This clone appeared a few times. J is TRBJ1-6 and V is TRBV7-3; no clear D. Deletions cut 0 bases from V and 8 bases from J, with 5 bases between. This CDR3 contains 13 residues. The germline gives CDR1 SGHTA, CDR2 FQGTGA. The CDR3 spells CASSLTQDSPLHF. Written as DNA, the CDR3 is TGTGCCAGCAGCTTAACGCAGGATTCACCCCTCCACTTT.

CDR3 bases: TGCAGCGTTGGGGGACTAGCGCGGACAGATACGCAGTATTTT. Translation gives CSVGGLARTDTQYF. J is TRBJ2-3 and V is TRBV29-1, with 10 bases aligning to TRBD2. The V gene's germline CDR1 is SQVTM and CDR2 ANQGSEA. The CDR3 totals 14 residues. Trimming at V came to 4 bases and at J to 3 bases, leaving 4 bases not matched to a gene.